This T cell receptor beta chain was identified during a study of T cells in Graves' hyperthyroidism and ophthalmopathy. General study findings and limits: From stable hyperthyroidism, ophthalmopathy was separated by a 13 V-J model.

This clonotype was recorded a few times. The antigen remains unidentified. The V end lost 5 bases, the J end lost 2 bases, and 10 bases lay between the germline ends. Germline V gene data show CDR1 as SGHAT and CDR2 as FQNNGV. The CDR3 totals 13 residues. The investigators amplified TCR beta CDR3 regions from RNA transcripts. TCR CDR3 underwent first-round RT-PCR with the HTBI primer set. Using its own MiXCR run on the multiplex PCR reads, TCRdb lists one record per CDR3 protein. This table holds roughly 500,000 distinct CDR3 sequences, 35% to 50% found once. The chain links TRBV11-2 to TRBJ2-7, with unresolved D. This sequence originates from an adult woman with Graves' disease, either hyperthyroidism or ophthalmopathy (not recorded which). Sequenced: peripheral blood or thyroid tissue (not recorded which). This chain's CDR3 is CASSVPPAYEQYF. As DNA, the CDR3 is TGTGCCAGCAGCGTGCCCCCAGCCTACGAGCAGTACTTC.